One sample yielded the 30 T cell receptor beta chains listed below, sequenced in a study of T cells in Graves' hyperthyroidism and ophthalmopathy. Amplified regions were TCR beta CDR3 sequences from RNA transcripts. With the HTBI primer set, the TCR CDR3 went through a first round of RT-PCR. A single record per CDR3 protein comes from TCRdb applying MiXCR to the multiplex PCR reads. The profile covers roughly 500,000 distinct CDR3 sequences, with 11% to 15% appearing a single time and 5.8% taken by the ten largest. What was sequenced was blood. Receptors originate from a woman in her 30s with Graves' hyperthyroidism that later progressed to Graves' ophthalmopathy.

The rearrangement joins TRBV4-2 to TRBJ2-2, with unresolved D. The CDR3 length is 14 residues. V was clipped by 0 bases and J by 4 bases, with 6 bases between them. Germline CDR1 reads LGHNA; CDR2 reads YNFKEQ. The CDR3 is CASSQDAATGELFF. CDR3 bases: TGTGCCAGCAGCCAAGATGCTGCCACCGGGGAGCTGTTTTTT.

In this sample, this clonotype turned up many times. The chain links TRBV28 to TRBJ2-1; 9 bases align to TRBD1. J gave up 2 bases and V 4 bases, and 6 bases lay outside the gene matches. Germline lookup yields CDR1 MDHEN and CDR2 SYDVKM. This CDR3 contains 16 residues. CDR3 coding DNA: TGTGCCAGCAGTTCAAACCGGGACAGGGCCTACAATGAGCAGTTCTTC. It yields the protein CASSSNRDRAYNEQFF.

The chain has TRBV10-2 and TRBJ1-1; no reliable D call. The germline V gene has CDR1 WSHSY and CDR2 SAAADI. V shed 3 bases and J shed 11 bases, with 13 bases lying between them. This CDR3 contains 12 residues. The CDR3 spells CASSDGLVVAFF. DNA for the CDR3: TGCGCCAGCAGTGATGGGCTCGTTGTTGCTTTCTTT.

In this sample, this clonotype turned up many times. The chain employs TRBV7-9 and TRBJ2-5, with unresolved D. With 3 bases removed from V and 1 base from J, the gap between germline ends came to 15 bases. This CDR3 is 16 amino acids long. CDR1 and CDR2 (germline): SEHNR, FQNEAQ (reference sequence). Here the CDR3 reads CASSFALLASQETQYF. The CDR3 DNA sequence: TGTGCCAGCAGCTTTGCCCTCCTGGCGAGCCAAGAGACCCAGTACTTC. Full variable domain (rest looked up from reference TRBV7-9 and TRBJ2-5): DTGVSQNPRHKITKRGQNVTFRCDPISEHNRLYWYRQTLGQGPEFLTYFQNEAQLEKSRLLSDRFSAERPKGSFSTLEIQRTEQGDSAMYLCASSFALLASQETQYFGPGTRLLVL.

The table lists this clonotype with many counts. The chain has TRBV29-1 and TRBJ2-5; D is perhaps TRBD1 or TRBD2 (5 bases each). CDR3 length: 12 amino acids. With 7 bases removed from V and 3 bases from J, the gap between germline ends came to 12 bases. Germline CDR1 reads SQVTM; CDR2 reads ANQGSEA. The CDR3: CSEGTSEETQYF. The CDR3 DNA follows: TGCAGCGAAGGGACGTCCGAAGAGACCCAGTACTTC.

This clonotype occurred many times. The chain joins TRBV19 to TRBJ1-1; D gene unclear. Trimming shortened V by 3 bases and J by 5 bases, and 13 bases separated the two germline ends. Germline CDR1 reads LNHDA; CDR2 reads SQIVND (reference sequence). CDR3 length: 14 amino acids. The CDR3 nucleotides are TGTGCCAGTAGTATTAACGGCGGCCCTACTGAAGCTTTCTTT. Residues: CASSINGGPTEAFF.

The table lists this clonotype with many counts. The V gene is TRBV12-3 or TRBV12-4, the J gene TRBJ1-1; weak D call: TRBD1 (6 bases). This CDR3 region has 14 residues. Trimming shortened V by 6 bases and J by 1 base, and 12 bases separated the two germline ends. For the CDR3, the DNA is TGTGCCAGCAGAACAGGGTACGGGAACACTGAAGCTTTCTTT. Amino acid sequence: CASRTGYGNTEAFF.

The table lists this clonotype with many counts. The chain couples TRBV2 to TRBJ2-2, with 9 bases fitting TRBD1. Germline CDR1 SNHLY, CDR2 FYNNEI. Trimming removed 5 bases from V and 7 bases from J; junction bases left unmatched: 2. The CDR3 is made up of 13 amino acids. CDR3 amino acids: CASSWTGDGELFF. CDR3 DNA: TGTGCCAGCAGTTGGACAGGGGACGGGGAGCTGTTTTTT.

This clonotype occurred a few times. The V call is TRBV29-1, the J call TRBJ2-1; D gene uncertain. CDR3 length equals 14 residues. V was cut by 8 bases and J by 3 bases, with 17 bases left in between. Germline V gene lookup returns CDR1 SQVTM and CDR2 ANQGSEA. CDR3: CSSSLENSYNEQFF. Written as DNA, the CDR3 is TGCAGCAGTTCGCTAGAGAACAGCTACAATGAGCAGTTCTTC.

This clonotype was seen repeatedly, ten times or more. The chain is built from TRBV4-3 and TRBJ2-1; D may match TRBD1 or TRBD2 (5 bases each). V lost 3 bases to trimming and J lost 7 bases, with 10 bases between them. This CDR3 region has 13 residues. CDR1 is LGHNA and CDR2 is YSLEER in the germline V gene. The CDR3 here is CASSQGPVNEQFF. CDR3 coding DNA: TGCGCCAGCAGCCAGGGACCTGTTAATGAGCAGTTCTTC.

The table lists this clonotype with many counts. The chain is built from TRBV6-5 and TRBJ1-2, with a tentative D call TRBD1 (5 bases). CDR3 length: 15 residues. Trimming pared 0 bases from V and 2 bases from J, leaving 10 bases between. Germline V gene sequence: CDR1 MNHEY, CDR2 SVGAGI. The CDR3 DNA sequence: TGTGCCAGCAGTTACTCGTACAGGAGCAACTATGGCTACACCTTC. Translation: CASSYSYRSNYGYTF.

This clonotype was found a few times. The chain has TRBV14 and TRBJ2-7; possibly TRBD1 or TRBD2 for D (5 bases each). This CDR3 comprises 15 residues. The V end lost 0 bases, the J end lost 6 bases, and 15 bases lay between the germline ends. Germline V gene data show CDR1 as SGHDN and CDR2 as FVKESK. Here the CDR3 reads CASSQDGGEAREQYF. In nucleotides, the CDR3 is TGTGCCAGCAGCCAAGATGGGGGTGAGGCCCGCGAGCAGTACTTC.

In this sample, this clonotype turned up a few times. The V gene is TRBV5-6, the J gene TRBJ2-1; possible D gene TRBD2, 6 bases. Germline V gene sequence: CDR1 SGHDT, CDR2 YYEEEE. V was pared by 0 bases and J by 7 bases, with 14 bases between. The CDR3 extends over 15 amino acids. In DNA, the CDR3 is TGTGCCAGCAGCTTGGCCGGGAGAACGGGAAATGAGCAGTTCTTC. Encoded protein: CASSLAGRTGNEQFF.

This clonotype appeared a few times. The chain uses TRBV27 and TRBJ1-1, with D possibly being TRBD1 (6 bases). Germline V lookup: CDR1 MNHEY, CDR2 SMNVEV (reference sequence). The V end lost 5 bases, the J end lost 3 bases, and 10 bases lay between the germline ends. The CDR3 is made up of 13 amino acids. The CDR3 spells CASSRGGHTEAFF. The CDR3 coding sequence is TGTGCCAGCAGTAGGGGGGGCCACACTGAAGCTTTCTTT.

This clonotype was observed a few times. The rearrangement uses TRBV4-1 and TRBJ1-2; 8 bases fit TRBD1. Germline V gene sequence: CDR1 MGHRA, CDR2 YSYEKL. J gave up 0 bases and V 5 bases, and 8 bases lay outside the gene matches. This CDR3 comprises 16 residues. This CDR3 reads CASSARQGISNYGYTF. Written as DNA, the CDR3 is TGCGCCAGCAGCGCACGACAGGGGATTTCTAACTATGGCTACACCTTC.

This clonotype was counted many times. V gene TRBV6-1 combines with J gene TRBJ2-1, with D hard to call. The CDR3 consists of 15 residues. Germline-derived CDR1 and CDR2 are MNHNS and SASEGT. Trimming cost V 3 bases and J 5 bases, with 14 bases left between them. The CDR3 region is CASSDFLVADNEQFF. Written as DNA, the CDR3 is TGTGCCAGCAGTGATTTCCTAGTTGCGGACAATGAGCAGTTCTTC.

This clonotype was recorded many times. V usage is TRBV28 and J usage is TRBJ1-6; D is unclear. The CDR3 sequence is 13 residues long. Per the germline V gene, CDR1 is MDHEN and CDR2 is SYDVKM. Trimming shortened V by 3 bases and J by 10 bases, and 10 bases separated the two germline ends. The CDR3 region has the DNA TGTGCCAGCAGTTTTCTCCCCAAGTCACCCCTCCACTTT. Protein: CASSFLPKSPLHF.

This clonotype was seen more than once but under ten times. The rearrangement joins TRBV29-1 to TRBJ2-1, with 7 bases matching TRBD2. V trimming: 6 bases; J trimming: 3 bases; junction bases outside the gene matches: 11. The CDR3 runs 15 residues. Germline CDR1 SQVTM, CDR2 ANQGSEA. CDR3 in DNA: TGCAGCGTCCGACTCGAAGCGGGAATCTACAATGAGCAGTTCTTC. Its translation is CSVRLEAGIYNEQFF.

The sample holds many counts of this clonotype. The chain joins TRBV30 to TRBJ1-1; D remains ambiguous. Germline V gene sequence: CDR1 GTSNPN, CDR2 SVGIG (reference sequence). Trimming removed 5 bases from V and 2 bases from J, with 12 bases in between. The CDR3 has 13 amino acids. Written as DNA, the CDR3 is TGTGCCTGGGCCATGGACCTCAACACTGAAGCTTTCTTT. It specifies CAWAMDLNTEAFF.

The chain combines TRBV7-8 with TRBJ2-1; D possibly uses TRBD1 or TRBD2 (5 bases each). Germline CDR1 SGHVS, CDR2 FQNEAQ. The CDR3 covers 15 residues. V dropped 1 base and J dropped 6 bases, with 13 bases sitting between them. CDR3 nucleotide sequence: TGTGCCAGCAGCTTAGAGGGACCCCCCCCCAATGAGCAGTTCTTC. Protein: CASSLEGPPPNEQFF.

This clonotype was seen a few times. The chain has TRBV20-1 and TRBJ1-6, with 9 bases lining up with TRBD1. Trimming removed 0 bases from V and 10 bases from J; junction bases left unmatched: 7. Germline-derived CDR1 and CDR2 are DFQATT and SNEGSKA (reference sequence). CDR3 length: 15 residues. The CDR3 reads CSAREGTGTGSPLHF. CDR3 coding DNA: TGCAGTGCTAGAGAAGGGACAGGGACGGGGTCACCCCTCCACTTT.

This clonotype has ten or more counts. CDR3 residues: CASSPVAGAYRGTDTQYF. For the CDR3, the DNA is TGTGCCAGCAGCCCTGTAGCGGGAGCCTACCGAGGCACAGATACGCAGTATTTT. The chain is built from TRBV11-3 and TRBJ2-3; 9 bases match TRBD2. V lost 5 bases to trimming and J lost 1 base; unmatched junction nucleotides: 13. The CDR3 has 18 amino acids. Looked up from germline, CDR1 is SGHNT and CDR2 is YENEEA.

This chain uses TRBV5-6 with TRBJ2-2; 10 nucleotides match TRBD2. This CDR3 contains 16 residues. After removal of 2 bases from V and 6 bases from J, the junction contained 7 bases not matched to a gene. Germline V gene data show CDR1 as SGHDT and CDR2 as YYEEEE. DNA for the CDR3: TGTGCCAGCAGCTTCAGCGGGAGGGCCAGGGCCGGGGAGCTGTTTTTT. Residues: CASSFSGRARAGELFF.

At least ten counts were recorded for this clonotype. The chain uses TRBV30 and TRBJ1-6, with D maybe TRBD1 (5 bases). With 0 bases removed from V and 6 bases from J, the gap between germline ends came to 18 bases. CDR1 is GTSNPN, CDR2 SVGIG, per germline (reference sequence). The CDR3 consists of 17 residues. CDR3 amino acids: CAWSVTGTGSSNSPLHF. The DNA for the CDR3 is TGTGCCTGGAGTGTCACCGGGACGGGCTCGTCTAATTCACCCCTCCACTTT.

This clonotype was found many times. The V gene is TRBV6-2 or TRBV6-3, the J gene TRBJ2-5; D not certain. The V and J ends lost 3 bases and 3 bases respectively, with 14 bases between them. This CDR3 region has 15 residues. From germline, CDR1 is MNHEY and CDR2 SVGEGT. CDR3 nucleotides: TGTGCCAGCAGTTATCTCTCGGCAGTAGAAGAGACCCAGTACTTC. Translating it yields CASSYLSAVEETQYF.

The CDR3 sequence is CASSAAGGKEETQYF. Written as DNA, the CDR3 is TGTGCCAGCAGCGCCGCGGGCGGGAAGGAAGAGACCCAGTACTTC. The chain uses TRBV7-3 and TRBJ2-5, with a tentative D call TRBD2 (6 bases). The V gene lost 5 bases and the J gene lost 3 bases, with 16 bases spanning the gap. The CDR3 has 15 residues. The germline CDR1 and CDR2 sequences are SGHTA and FQGTGA.

This clonotype was counted ten times or more. The V and J genes are TRBV4-2 and TRBJ2-1; D possibly corresponds to TRBD2 (6 bases). Germline CDR1 and CDR2: LGHNA and YNFKEQ. CDR3 size: 13 residues. Trimming left V 3 bases short and J 7 bases short, with 10 bases between. This CDR3 is CASSQRELNEQFF. CDR3 nucleotide sequence: TGTGCCAGCAGCCAGCGGGAACTTAATGAGCAGTTCTTC.

This clonotype was seen many times. This chain connects TRBV24-1 to TRBJ2-5; D might be TRBD1 (6 bases). The germline gives CDR1 KGHDR, CDR2 SFDVKD. This CDR3 contains 12 residues. Trimming took 9 bases from V and 2 from J, leaving 9 bases between them. CDR3 coding DNA: TGTGCCACCGGGGGCGTACAAGAGACCCAGTACTTC. Protein product: CATGGVQETQYF.

In this sample, this clonotype turned up many times. The genes are TRBV2 and TRBJ1-1; D unresolved. The CDR3 is 12 residues long. V gave up 7 bases and J gave up 0 bases, with 6 bases separating them. Germline V gene lookup returns CDR1 SNHLY and CDR2 FYNNEI. The CDR3 protein is CASMELNTEAFF. The CDR3 DNA is TGTGCCAGCATGGAGCTGAACACTGAAGCTTTCTTT.

This clonotype was found many times. The gene calls are TRBV19 and TRBJ1-1; D not certain. This CDR3 is 13 amino acids long. Germline values: CDR1 LNHDA, CDR2 SQIVND (reference sequence). The germline V and J ends were trimmed by 7 bases and 0 bases, with 9 bases remaining between them. The CDR3 reads CASTSGLNTEAFF. The CDR3 DNA reads TGTGCCAGTACCTCCGGGCTGAACACTGAAGCTTTCTTT.